Listed below are T cell receptor beta chains from one sample, sequenced in a study of blood T cell repertoires in COVID-19. Only in-frame clones appear in the TCRdb table, and some are missing; sequencing was by immunoSEQ multiplex PCR. The sample shows 350,000 or so clones, nearly 90% of them seen only once. The sample was peripheral blood. These receptors all come from a man aged 18-30 years with active or convalescent COVID-19. The CDR3 runs from the conserved cysteine through the conserved F or W. Fields, in order: D gene, clone size, J gene, V gene, CDR3 protein, CDR3 DNA. D genes are given only for firm matches. The size field is filled for only some rows; it gives once, few, many or a size class.

D gene: TRBD1
clone size: -
J gene: TRBJ2-4
V gene: TRBV7-3
CDR3 protein: CASSAGTENIQYF
CDR3 DNA: TGTGCCAGCAGCGCCGGGACAGAAAACATTCAGTACTTC

D gene: -
clone size: -
J gene: TRBJ1-5
V gene: TRBV7-9
CDR3 protein: CASSLALSGDNQPQHF
CDR3 DNA: TGTGCCAGCAGCTTAGCGCTGTCCGGGGACAATCAGCCCCAGCATTTT

D gene: -
clone size: -
J gene: TRBJ2-3
V gene: TRBV3-1/TRBV3-2
CDR3 protein: CASSLPTTDTQYF
CDR3 DNA: TGTGCCAGCAGCCTACCGACAACAGATACGCAGTATTTT

D gene: -
clone size: -
J gene: TRBJ2-5
V gene: TRBV15
CDR3 protein: CATSRGIADQETQYF
CDR3 DNA: TGTGCCACCAGCAGGGGGATAGCGGACCAAGAGACCCAGTACTTC

D gene: -
clone size: -
J gene: TRBJ2-2
V gene: TRBV12-3/TRBV12-4
CDR3 protein: CASSPQGSGELFF
CDR3 DNA: TGTGCCAGCAGTCCTCAGGGTTCCGGGGAGCTGTTTTTT

D gene: TRBD2
clone size: -
J gene: TRBJ2-3
V gene: TRBV27
CDR3 protein: CASREVLSGDTDTQYF
CDR3 DNA: TGTGCCAGCAGGGAAGTCCTTAGCGGGGACACAGATACGCAGTATTTT

D gene: TRBD1
clone size: -
J gene: TRBJ1-6
V gene: TRBV11-2
CDR3 protein: CASSLSQGGNSPLHF
CDR3 DNA: TGTGCCAGCAGCTTAAGCCAGGGGGGTAATTCACCCCTCCACTTT

D gene: -
clone size: -
J gene: TRBJ1-5
V gene: TRBV28
CDR3 protein: CASSFQGEGQPQHF
CDR3 DNA: TGTGCCAGCAGTTTTCAGGGTGAAGGGCAGCCCCAGCATTTT

D gene: TRBD1
clone size: -
J gene: TRBJ1-2
V gene: TRBV18
CDR3 protein: CASSRTGGNNNYGYTF
CDR3 DNA: TGTGCCAGCTCTAGGACAGGGGGCAATAACAACTATGGCTACACCTTC

D gene: TRBD2
clone size: -
J gene: TRBJ2-3
V gene: TRBV6-6
CDR3 protein: CASSSPGLAGGRGTDTQYF
CDR3 DNA: TGTGCCAGCAGCTCTCCGGGACTAGCGGGAGGGAGGGGCACAGATACGCAGTATTTT

D gene: TRBD1
clone size: -
J gene: TRBJ2-3
V gene: TRBV28
CDR3 protein: CASSPSGTGAPRNTQYF
CDR3 DNA: TGTGCCAGCAGCCCCTCGGGGACAGGGGCTCCGAGGAATACGCAGTATTTT

D gene: TRBD2
clone size: -
J gene: TRBJ2-3
V gene: TRBV9
CDR3 protein: CASSVEGGRTTDTQYF
CDR3 DNA: TGTGCCAGCAGCGTAGAGGGAGGGAGGACCACAGATACGCAGTATTTT

D gene: -
clone size: -
J gene: TRBJ1-5
V gene: TRBV19
CDR3 protein: CASSLKSYYPNQPQHF
CDR3 DNA: TGTGCCAGTAGCCTGAAGAGCTACTACCCCAATCAGCCCCAGCATTTT

D gene: -
clone size: -
J gene: TRBJ1-4
V gene: TRBV19
CDR3 protein: CASSIGVATNEKLFF
CDR3 DNA: TGTGCCAGTAGTATAGGCGTAGCAACTAATGAAAAACTGTTTTTT

D gene: -
clone size: -
J gene: TRBJ1-5
V gene: TRBV21-1
CDR3 protein: CASSKGQDQATGGANQPQHF
CDR3 DNA: TGTGCCAGCAGCAAAGGGCAGGACCAGGCCACCGGGGGTGCCAATCAGCCCCAGCATTTT

D gene: -
clone size: -
J gene: TRBJ1-1
V gene: TRBV18
CDR3 protein: CASSSETVEKIEAFF
CDR3 DNA: TGTGCCAGCTCATCCGAGACAGTAGAGAAAATTGAAGCTTTCTTT

D gene: -
clone size: -
J gene: TRBJ2-5
V gene: TRBV24-1
CDR3 protein: CATSDTGTRNQETQYF
CDR3 DNA: TGTGCCACCAGTGATACCGGGACACGGAACCAAGAGACCCAGTACTTC

D gene: -
clone size: -
J gene: TRBJ2-7
V gene: TRBV4-1
CDR3 protein: CASSQGAPSPYEQYF
CDR3 DNA: TGCGCCAGCAGCCAAGGGGCCCCTAGCCCCTACGAGCAGTACTTC

D gene: -
clone size: -
J gene: TRBJ2-2
V gene: TRBV2
CDR3 protein: CASSEGSPSNTGELFF
CDR3 DNA: TGTGCCAGCAGTGAAGGAAGCCCCTCGAACACCGGGGAGCTGTTTTTT

D gene: -
clone size: -
J gene: TRBJ2-1
V gene: TRBV3-1/TRBV3-2
CDR3 protein: CASSQELLEVF
CDR3 DNA: TGTGCCAGCAGCCAAGAACTACTGGAGGTCTTC

D gene: TRBD1
clone size: -
J gene: TRBJ1-2
V gene: TRBV29-1
CDR3 protein: CSVATGGGYGYTF
CDR3 DNA: TGCAGCGTTGCGACAGGGGGAGGCTATGGCTACACCTTC

D gene: TRBD1
clone size: -
J gene: TRBJ1-1
V gene: TRBV3-1/TRBV3-2
CDR3 protein: CASSQGTGAEAFF
CDR3 DNA: TGTGCCAGCAGCCAAGGGACAGGGGCCGAAGCTTTCTTT

D gene: -
clone size: -
J gene: TRBJ1-2
V gene: TRBV4-3
CDR3 protein: CASSQETRGAYFF
CDR3 DNA: TGCGCCAGCAGCCAAGAAACCCGCGGAGCCTACTTCTTC

D gene: TRBD1
clone size: -
J gene: TRBJ1-2
V gene: TRBV28
CDR3 protein: CASLTRRGGLDGYTF
CDR3 DNA: TGTGCCAGCCTGACTCGAAGAGGGGGCCTCGATGGCTACACCTTC

D gene: -
clone size: -
J gene: TRBJ1-1
V gene: TRBV29-1
CDR3 protein: CSGRGGRDTEAFF
CDR3 DNA: TGCAGCGGACGGGGGGGACGGGACACTGAAGCTTTCTTT

D gene: TRBD2
clone size: once
J gene: TRBJ2-2
V gene: TRBV28
CDR3 protein: CASSSGTSALTGELFF
CDR3 DNA: TGTGCCAGCAGTTCCGGGACTAGCGCTTTAACGGGGGAGCTGTTTTTT

D gene: TRBD1
clone size: -
J gene: TRBJ1-2
V gene: TRBV7-9
CDR3 protein: CASSPRDREFYGYTF
CDR3 DNA: TGTGCCAGCAGCCCGCGGGACAGGGAATTCTATGGCTACACCTTC

D gene: TRBD2
clone size: -
J gene: TRBJ2-2
V gene: TRBV30
CDR3 protein: CAWSYLPGLADTGELFF
CDR3 DNA: TGTGCCTGGAGTTACCTACCGGGACTAGCCGACACCGGGGAGCTGTTTTTT

D gene: -
clone size: -
J gene: TRBJ2-7
V gene: TRBV2
CDR3 protein: CAITASDSYEQYF
CDR3 DNA: TGTGCCATTACTGCGAGTGACTCCTACGAGCAGTACTTC

D gene: TRBD1
clone size: once
J gene: TRBJ2-1
V gene: TRBV7-9
CDR3 protein: CASSLLYAPGTGRNEQFF
CDR3 DNA: TGTGCCAGCAGCTTGTTATACGCTCCTGGGACAGGGAGGAATGAGCAGTTCTTC

D gene: -
clone size: -
J gene: TRBJ1-2
V gene: TRBV9
CDR3 protein: CASRGDIAYGYTF
CDR3 DNA: TGTGCCAGCAGGGGGGACATAGCCTATGGCTACACCTTC

D gene: TRBD1
clone size: -
J gene: TRBJ1-2
V gene: TRBV29-1
CDR3 protein: CSVATGFYGYTF
CDR3 DNA: TGCAGCGTCGCGACAGGGTTTTATGGCTACACCTTC

D gene: -
clone size: -
J gene: TRBJ2-5
V gene: TRBV6-2/TRBV6-3
CDR3 protein: CASSYSGDWKTQYF
CDR3 DNA: TGTGCCAGCAGTTACTCCGGGGATTGGAAGACCCAGTACTTC

D gene: -
clone size: -
J gene: TRBJ2-7
V gene: TRBV28
CDR3 protein: CASSFRRADYEQYF
CDR3 DNA: TGTGCCAGCAGTTTTAGGCGGGCCGACTACGAGCAGTACTTC

D gene: -
clone size: once
J gene: TRBJ2-7
V gene: TRBV6-6
CDR3 protein: CASSYSIRGSYEQYF
CDR3 DNA: TGTGCCAGCAGTTACTCGATTCGGGGTTCCTACGAGCAGTACTTC

D gene: TRBD2
clone size: -
J gene: TRBJ2-1
V gene: TRBV27
CDR3 protein: CASSLRAGLAGDRNNEQFF
CDR3 DNA: TGTGCCAGCAGTTTAAGAGCGGGGTTAGCGGGGGATCGGAACAATGAGCAGTTCTTC

D gene: -
clone size: -
J gene: TRBJ2-1
V gene: TRBV11-3
CDR3 protein: CASSPSRDSNNEQFF
CDR3 DNA: TGTGCCAGCAGCCCCTCGCGGGACTCAAACAATGAGCAGTTCTTC

D gene: TRBD2
clone size: -
J gene: TRBJ2-1
V gene: TRBV27
CDR3 protein: CASSTQLAGGPGNEQFF
CDR3 DNA: TGTGCCAGCAGTACCCAACTAGCGGGAGGGCCGGGAAATGAGCAGTTCTTC

D gene: -
clone size: once
J gene: TRBJ2-1
V gene: TRBV7-2
CDR3 protein: CASRDSGALYNEQFF
CDR3 DNA: TGTGCCAGCAGGGACTCAGGGGCCCTCTACAATGAGCAGTTCTTC

D gene: -
clone size: many
J gene: TRBJ1-4
V gene: TRBV7-9
CDR3 protein: CASTHLGTTEKLFF
CDR3 DNA: TGTGCCAGCACCCACCTTGGGACAACCGAAAAACTGTTTTTT

D gene: -
clone size: -
J gene: TRBJ2-7
V gene: TRBV12-3/TRBV12-4
CDR3 protein: CASSLLDEQYF
CDR3 DNA: TGTGCCAGCAGCCTCCTCGACGAGCAGTACTTC

D gene: -
clone size: -
J gene: TRBJ1-2
V gene: TRBV27
CDR3 protein: CASSPSGWGERGYTF
CDR3 DNA: TGTGCCAGCAGCCCCTCGGGCTGGGGAGAACGGGGCTACACCTTC

D gene: -
clone size: once
J gene: TRBJ2-2
V gene: TRBV5-1
CDR3 protein: CASSLVRDTGELFF
CDR3 DNA: TGCGCCAGCAGCTTAGTCAGGGACACCGGGGAGCTGTTTTTT

D gene: -
clone size: -
J gene: TRBJ1-1
V gene: TRBV12-3/TRBV12-4
CDR3 protein: CASSLVGTEAFF
CDR3 DNA: TGTGCCAGCAGTTTGGTCGGGACTGAAGCTTTCTTT

D gene: -
clone size: -
J gene: TRBJ1-4
V gene: TRBV24-1
CDR3 protein: CAIAGPNEKLFF
CDR3 DNA: TGTGCCATCGCGGGTCCTAATGAAAAACTGTTTTTT

D gene: TRBD1
clone size: -
J gene: TRBJ1-2
V gene: TRBV5-1
CDR3 protein: CASSLGGQANYGYTF
CDR3 DNA: TGCGCCAGCAGCTTGGGGGGACAGGCAAACTATGGCTACACCTTC

D gene: TRBD1
clone size: once
J gene: TRBJ2-7
V gene: TRBV13
CDR3 protein: CASSHSGQGTYEQYF
CDR3 DNA: TGTGCCAGCAGCCATAGTGGACAGGGAACCTACGAGCAGTACTTC

D gene: TRBD1
clone size: -
J gene: TRBJ1-2
V gene: TRBV6-5
CDR3 protein: CASSYSGTGVNGYTF
CDR3 DNA: TGTGCCAGCAGTTACTCTGGGACAGGGGTTAATGGCTACACCTTC

D gene: TRBD2
clone size: -
J gene: TRBJ2-2
V gene: TRBV9
CDR3 protein: CASSVEASGRTGELFF
CDR3 DNA: TGTGCCAGCAGCGTAGAGGCTAGCGGGCGCACCGGGGAGCTGTTTTTT

D gene: TRBD2
clone size: few
J gene: TRBJ2-3
V gene: TRBV25-1
CDR3 protein: CASSRFPGLATDTQYF
CDR3 DNA: TGTGCCAGCAGTCGTTTTCCGGGACTAGCAACAGATACGCAGTATTTT

D gene: TRBD1
clone size: once
J gene: TRBJ1-1
V gene: TRBV19
CDR3 protein: CASRKIRQGTNTEAFF
CDR3 DNA: TGTGCCAGTAGAAAGATCCGACAGGGGACGAACACTGAAGCTTTCTTT

D gene: TRBD1
clone size: -
J gene: TRBJ2-1
V gene: TRBV6-5
CDR3 protein: CASSFDRGTPNEQFF
CDR3 DNA: TGTGCCAGCAGTTTCGACAGGGGAACCCCGAATGAGCAGTTCTTC

D gene: -
clone size: -
J gene: TRBJ2-5
V gene: TRBV2
CDR3 protein: CASSEDVGETQYF
CDR3 DNA: TGTGCCAGCAGTGAAGACGTCGGGGAGACCCAGTACTTC

D gene: -
clone size: -
J gene: TRBJ2-2
V gene: TRBV4-3
CDR3 protein: CASSQGDRGTGELFF
CDR3 DNA: TGCGCCAGCAGCCAGGGTGACCGGGGCACCGGGGAGCTGTTTTTT